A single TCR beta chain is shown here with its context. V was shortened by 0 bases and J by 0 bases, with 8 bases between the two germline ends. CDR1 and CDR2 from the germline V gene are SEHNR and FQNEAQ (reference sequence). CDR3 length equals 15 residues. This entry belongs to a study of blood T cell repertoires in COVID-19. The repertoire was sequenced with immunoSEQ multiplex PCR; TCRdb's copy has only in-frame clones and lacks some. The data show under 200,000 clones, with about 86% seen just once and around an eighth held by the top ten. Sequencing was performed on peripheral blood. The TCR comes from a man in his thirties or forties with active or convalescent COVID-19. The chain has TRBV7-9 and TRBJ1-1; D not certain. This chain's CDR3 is CASSLARQLNTEAFF. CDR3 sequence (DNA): TGTGCCAGCAGCTTAGCGCGGCAGTTGAACACTGAAGCTTTCTTT.